The 26 T cell receptor beta chains below all came from one sample that was sequenced in a study of post-analysis software for immune sequencing data. Study-level points and caveats: There were roughly 5 TRBV segments more frequent in patients than controls, and TRBV5-6, TRBV5-1 and TRBV20-1 were among them.

Every TCR beta cDNA library bore unique molecular identifiers. Using its own MiXCR run on the PCR reads, TCRdb lists one record per CDR3 protein. The sample contains about 820,000 distinct CDR3 sequences, roughly 50% of which appear only once. Which antigens these TCRs recognize remains unknown. The source material was blood. Source of these receptors: a girl under 18 with multiple sclerosis.

The chain carries TRBV5-1 and TRBJ2-2; 7 bases fit TRBD2. Germline values: CDR1 SGHRS, CDR2 YFSETQ. There are 18 residues in the CDR3. Trimming removed 2 bases from V and 5 bases from J; junction bases left unmatched: 15. The DNA for the CDR3 is TGCGCCAGCAGCTTCTGGCGGGAGAAAGTGGGCGGAACCGGGGAGCTGTTTTTT. Its protein product is CASSFWREKVGGTGELFF.

The rearrangement uses TRBV11-1 and TRBJ2-1; the D gene is possibly TRBD2 (6 bases). The V end was cut by 0 bases, the J end by 9 bases, with 9 bases between. The CDR3 runs to 13 residues. Germline CDR1 SGHAT, CDR2 FQDESV (reference sequence). CDR3: CASSLAPRGEQFF. The CDR3 bases are TGTGCCAGCAGCTTAGCCCCGCGGGGTGAGCAGTTCTTC.

This chain joins TRBV7-7 and TRBJ2-3; 10 bases are a match to TRBD1. The CDR3 is 14 amino acids. V lost 5 bases, J lost 7 bases, and 6 bases stayed unmatched. Germline loops: CDR1 SSHAT, CDR2 FNYEAQ (reference sequence). This chain's CDR3 is CASSRAGQGNTQYF. The CDR3 DNA reads as TGTGCCAGCAGCCGGGCGGGACAGGGGAATACGCAGTATTTT.

This sequence joins TRBV27 and TRBJ2-5; TRBD1 matches 10 bases. Germline CDR1 is MNHEY and CDR2 is SMNVEV (reference sequence). Trimming took 3 bases from V and 5 from J; bases not matched to a gene: 6. CDR3 size: 15 residues. In DNA, the CDR3 is TGTGCCAGCAGTTTGACAGGGGGCGGATTCGAGACCCAGTACTTC. Residues: CASSLTGGGFETQYF.

This rearrangement joins TRBV10-3 to TRBJ2-7; 9 bases fit TRBD1. Trimming removed 8 bases from V and 3 bases from J; junction bases left unmatched: 5. CDR3 length: 13 amino acids. Per the germline V gene, CDR1 is ENHRY and CDR2 is SYGVKD. This CDR3 is CAIQRDRDYEQYF. CDR3 DNA: TGTGCCATCCAAAGGGACAGGGACTACGAGCAGTACTTC.

The rearrangement uses TRBV5-1 and TRBJ2-5; tentatively, D is TRBD1 or TRBD2 (5 bases each). The end of the DNA is better explained by TRBJ2-7, so the J call may be wrong. The germline CDR1 and CDR2 sequences are SGHRS and YFSETQ. This CDR3 is 17 amino acids long. The CDR3 loop is CASSVAPGPYRPHEQYF. CDR3 in DNA: TGCGCCAGCAGCGTGGCTCCGGGACCCTATCGCCCCCACGAGCAGTACTTC.

This clonotype was detected only a few times. The rearrangement joins TRBV7-6 to TRBJ1-2; TRBD1 matches 7 bases. The junction had 7 bases not matched to a gene; V was cut back by 5 bases and J by 4 bases. The germline gives CDR1 SGHVS, CDR2 FNYEAQ. This CDR3 spans 14 amino acids. CDR3 in amino acids: CASSTGTVPYGYTF. CDR3 nucleotides: TGTGCCAGCAGCACCGGGACAGTCCCCTATGGCTACACCTTC. Filled out from reference TRBV7-6 and TRBJ1-2, the complete variable domain reads GAGVSQSPRYKVTKRGQDVALRCDPISGHVSLYWYRQALGQGPEFLTYFNYEAQQDKSGLPNDRFSAERPEGSISTLTIQRTEQRDSAMYRCASSTGTVPYGYTFGSGTRLTVV.

The CDR3 sequence is CASSLTMGQTAEAFF. The CDR3 DNA is TGTGCCAGCAGCCTCACGATGGGACAGACAGCCGAAGCTTTCTTT. The chain carries TRBV12-3 or TRBV12-4 and TRBJ1-1; 7 nucleotides line up with TRBD1. The junction had 15 bases not matched to a gene; V was cut back by 6 bases and J by 8 bases. The CDR3 is made up of 15 amino acids.

J is TRBJ1-2 and V is TRBV20-1; possible D gene TRBD1, 5 bases. This CDR3 is built from 16 residues. The germline V and J ends were trimmed by 6 bases and 0 bases, with 20 bases remaining between them. Germline V lookup: CDR1 DFQATT, CDR2 SNEGSKA (reference sequence). The CDR3 spells CSATPAGTVTNYGYTF. In nucleotides, the CDR3 is TGCAGTGCGACCCCTGCCGGGACCGTTACTAACTATGGCTACACCTTC.

The V call is TRBV20-1, the J call TRBJ2-4; 15 nucleotides agree with TRBD2. The CDR3 consists of 15 residues. The V and J ends lost 0 bases and 8 bases, in that order; junction bases with no gene match: 2. Germline loops: CDR1 DFQATT, CDR2 SNEGSKA (reference sequence). The CDR3 region is CSARDRTSGGDIQYF. In DNA, the CDR3 is TGCAGTGCTAGAGATCGGACTAGCGGGGGGGACATTCAGTACTTC.

The chain has TRBV7-9 and TRBJ2-7; D is uncertain. The CDR3 length is 13 residues. Trimming took 3 bases from V and 3 from J, leaving 9 bases between them. Germline CDR1 reads SEHNR; CDR2 reads FQNEAQ (reference sequence). The CDR3 is CASSFKIGYEQYF. CDR3 DNA sequence: TGTGCCAGCAGCTTTAAGATCGGCTACGAGCAGTACTTC.

The chain joins TRBV7-9 to TRBJ2-4, with 9 bases aligning to TRBD1. The DNA matches TRBJ2-7 better at its end, which makes the J call doubtful. The CDR3 totals 15 residues. Looked up from germline, CDR1 is SEHNR and CDR2 is FQNEAQ (reference sequence). In DNA, the CDR3 is TGTGCCAGCAGTACGGGACAGGGCAGAACCTACGAGCAGTACTTC. As protein: CASSTGQGRTYEQYF.

This clonotype showed up just once. A single base separates this from a much larger clone, so it may be a read error. J is TRBJ1-5 and V is TRBV20-1; 10 bases are shared with TRBD1. Germline CDR1 DFQATT, CDR2 SNEGSKA (reference sequence). The CDR3 is made up of 13 amino acids. CDR3 sequence: CSAPDRGNQAQHF. CDR3 nucleotides: TGCAGTGCCCCGGACAGGGGGAATCAGGCCCAGCATTTT.

The V gene is TRBV6-1, the J gene TRBJ2-4; the D gene could be TRBD1 or TRBD2 (5 bases each). Trimming took 6 bases from V and 13 from J, leaving 25 bases between them. CDR1 and CDR2 from the germline V gene are MNHNS and SASEGT. This CDR3 comprises 15 residues. The CDR3 DNA follows: TGTGCCAGCAGCACAACCGGGACCACCGTCTGGGAGCAGTACTTC. Translated: CASSTTGTTVWEQYF.

J is TRBJ1-5 and V is TRBV3-1, with unresolved D. Germline V gives CDR1 LGHDT, CDR2 YNNKEL (reference sequence). Trimming shortened V by 5 bases and J by 2 bases, and 10 bases separated the two germline ends. The CDR3 extends over 14 amino acids. CDR3 region: CASSERGRNQPQHF. CDR3 DNA sequence: TGTGCCAGCAGCGAAAGAGGGCGCAATCAGCCCCAGCATTTT.

This clonotype was picked up a small number of times. The CDR3 spells CASSSPWIRPPAYEQYF. In nucleotides, the CDR3 is TGCGCCAGCAGCTCTCCCTGGATCAGACCACCGGCCTACGAGCAGTACTTC. The gene calls are TRBV5-1 and TRBJ2-7; no firm D call. The ends were cut back, 3 bases at V and 2 bases at J, with 21 bases in the middle. The germline gives CDR1 SGHRS, CDR2 YFSETQ. This CDR3 is built from 17 residues.

V gene TRBV7-2 combines with J gene TRBJ2-1; either TRBD1 or TRBD2 may supply D (6 bases each). Germline values: CDR1 SGHTA, CDR2 FQGNSA. V lost 1 base, J lost 7 bases, and 14 bases lay in between. CDR3 size: 15 residues. The CDR3: CASSLGPQGRNEQFF. The CDR3 region has the DNA TGTGCCAGCAGCTTAGGCCCCCAGGGGAGGAATGAGCAGTTCTTC. Supplemented by reference TRBV7-2 and TRBJ2-1, the full variable domain reads GAGVSQSPSNKVTEKGKDVELRCDPISGHTALYWYRQSLGQGLEFLIYFQGNSAPDKSGLPSDRFSAERTGGSVSTLTIQRTQQEDSAVYLCASSLGPQGRNEQFFGPGTRLTVL.

The genes are TRBV4-1 and TRBJ2-6; D may be TRBD1 (6 bases). The germline V and J ends were trimmed by 3 bases and 6 bases, with 12 bases remaining between them. The germline gives CDR1 MGHRA, CDR2 YSYEKL. The CDR3 loop spans 15 amino acids. Here the CDR3 reads CASSQVDSSANVLTF. CDR3 in DNA: TGCGCCAGCAGCCAGGTGGACAGTTCGGCCAACGTCCTGACTTTC.

This clonotype was counted between two and nine times. The V gene is TRBV27, the J gene TRBJ1-1; a weak D match, TRBD1 (6 bases). Trimming took off 3 bases at V and 4 bases at J, with 15 bases between the two ends. The germline V gene encodes CDR1 MNHEY and CDR2 SMNVEV (reference sequence). The CDR3 runs 15 residues. The CDR3 spells CASSFGGRVSTEAFF. The DNA for the CDR3 is TGTGCCAGCAGTTTCGGGGGGCGCGTGTCCACTGAAGCTTTCTTT.

The sample holds a few counts of this clonotype. The chain combines TRBV20-1 with TRBJ1-2; the D is unclear. This CDR3 is built from 20 residues. Germline CDR1 is DFQATT and CDR2 is SNEGSKA (reference sequence). V lost 2 bases and J 2 bases, leaving 30 bases between the germline ends. CDR3 region: CSARTFPPDALVGGNYGYTF. In DNA form, the CDR3 reads TGCAGTGCTAGAACCTTCCCACCCGACGCCTTGGTGGGCGGCAACTATGGCTACACCTTC.

The chain couples TRBV20-1 to TRBJ1-4; D call uncertain. The CDR3 loop spans 14 amino acids. CDR1 is DFQATT, CDR2 SNEGSKA, per germline (reference sequence). V gave up 0 bases and J gave up 7 bases, with 12 bases separating them. This chain's CDR3 is CSARDHAQSEKLFF. The CDR3 DNA is TGCAGTGCTAGAGATCACGCGCAGAGTGAAAAACTGTTTTTT.

The V and J genes are TRBV12-5 and TRBJ2-3; TRBD2 matches 11 bases. The V gene's germline CDR1 is LGHNT and CDR2 FRNRAP. J gave up 4 bases and V 2 bases, and 2 bases lay outside the gene matches. There are 15 residues in the CDR3. The CDR3 region is CASGLLAGGADTQYF. The DNA for the CDR3 is TGTGCTAGTGGTTTGCTAGCGGGAGGAGCAGATACGCAGTATTTT.

V is TRBV29-1 and J is TRBJ1-1, with a possible D match to TRBD1 (5 bases). Germline CDR1 reads SQVTM; CDR2 reads ANQGSEA. CDR3 size: 14 residues. The germline V and J ends were trimmed by 6 bases and 0 bases, with 14 bases remaining between them. CDR3 amino acids: CSVEPGHMNTEAFF. The CDR3, as DNA: TGCAGCGTAGAACCAGGGCACATGAACACTGAAGCTTTCTTT.

This clonotype was seen only a few times. The chain has TRBV7-3 and TRBJ2-3; 10 bases fit TRBD2. Trimming at V came to 3 bases and at J to 3 bases, leaving 3 bases not matched to a gene. The CDR3 runs to 15 residues. Per the germline V gene, CDR1 is SGHTA and CDR2 is FQGTGA. The CDR3 reads CASSFSGRITDTQYF. DNA of the CDR3: TGTGCCAGCAGCTTTAGCGGGAGGATAACAGATACGCAGTATTTT.

CDR3 bases: TGCAGTGCTAGTGGGCTAGCGGGGTACACAGATACGCAGTATTTT. Translating it yields CSASGLAGYTDTQYF. This sequence joins TRBV20-1 and TRBJ2-3; 9 bases fit TRBD2. Germline loops: CDR1 DFQATT, CDR2 SNEGSKA (reference sequence). V shed 3 bases, J shed 2 bases, and the junction held 6 bases outside the gene matches. The CDR3 sequence is 15 residues long.

Of note for this clonotype: Germline and junction disagree at one end, which may indicate a read error. The chain uses TRBV6-6 and TRBJ2-5; the D is unclear. The germline V gene has CDR1 MNHNY and CDR2 SVGAGI (reference sequence). The CDR3 is 12 amino acids. Written as DNA, the CDR3 is TGTGCCAGCAGTTACACGGAAGAGACCCAATACTTC. Its protein is CASSYTEETQYF.